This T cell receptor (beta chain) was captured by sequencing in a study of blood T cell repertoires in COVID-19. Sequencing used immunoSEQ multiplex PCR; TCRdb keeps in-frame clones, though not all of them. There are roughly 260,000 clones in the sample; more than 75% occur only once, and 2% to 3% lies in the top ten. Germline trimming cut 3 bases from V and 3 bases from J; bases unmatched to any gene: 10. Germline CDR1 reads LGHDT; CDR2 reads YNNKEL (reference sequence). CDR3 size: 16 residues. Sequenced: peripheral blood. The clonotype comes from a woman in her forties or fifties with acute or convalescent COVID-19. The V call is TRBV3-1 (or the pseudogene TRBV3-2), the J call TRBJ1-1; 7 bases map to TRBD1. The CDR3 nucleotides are TGTGCCAGCAGCCAGTCCCCGGACAGGATTTACACTGAAGCTTTCTTT. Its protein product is CASSQSPDRIYTEAFF.